A selection of T cell receptor beta chains follows, all from one sample in a study of OX40 agonist ivuxolimab in advanced cancers. Produced via immunoSEQ multiplex PCR; TCRdb's table is partial and in-frame only. The data hold some 86,000 clones, with 70% to 85% observed a single time. The sequenced sample was CD4+ or CD8+ T cells sorted from blood, obtained in a trial of the OX40 agonist ivuxolimab. The source of these receptors is an adult with an advanced solid tumor such as melanoma, head and neck, liver or kidney cancer. Both conserved end residues are part of each CDR3. A D gene is named only where the DNA matches it firmly. Part of the rows lack a size; the others show once, few, many or a class for expanded clones.

v_call	j_call	clone_size	d_call	cdr3_aa	cdr3_nt
TRBV28	TRBJ1-2	-	-	CASSPAGTQNYGYTF	TGTGCCAGCAGTCCCGCTGGGACGCAGAACTATGGCTACACCTTC
TRBV4-1	TRBJ1-4	-	-	CASSQDRGNEKLFF	TGCGCCAGCAGCCAAGACCGTGGTAATGAAAAACTGTTTTTT
TRBV30	TRBJ2-7	-	TRBD1	CALTDRAYGEQYF	TGTGCCTTGACGGACAGGGCCTATGGAGAGCAGTACTTC
TRBV4-3	TRBJ1-5	-	TRBD1	CASSQVPGQSLWPQHF	TGCGCCAGCAGCCAGGTACCGGGACAGTCCTTATGGCCCCAGCATTTT
TRBV28	TRBJ2-5	once	TRBD2	CASSLYVIRVGLAGHQETQYF	TGTGCCAGCAGTTTATATGTGATACGGGTAGGACTAGCGGGACACCAAGAGACCCAGTACTTC
TRBV2	TRBJ2-5	-	-	CASSDPTLQETQYF	TGTGCCAGCAGTGACCCGACATTACAAGAGACCCAGTACTTC
TRBV19	TRBJ2-2	-	-	CASSIVGGAGGELFF	TGTGCCAGTAGTATAGTTGGAGGCGCGGGCGGGGAGCTGTTTTTT
TRBV10-3	TRBJ2-7	few	-	CAIRGRLGYEQYF	TGTGCCATCAGAGGGCGTCTTGGATACGAGCAGTACTTC
TRBV9	TRBJ2-3	-	-	CASSSLTRATDTQYF	TGTGCCAGCAGCTCACTGACTAGAGCCACAGATACGCAGTATTTT
TRBV11-2	TRBJ1-1	-	TRBD1	CASSPRTGNTEAFF	TGTGCCAGCAGTCCTAGGACAGGGAACACTGAAGCTTTCTTT
TRBV14	TRBJ1-2	-	-	CASSPWTGNYGYTF	TGTGCCAGCAGCCCGTGGACGGGAAACTATGGCTACACCTTC
TRBV4-2	TRBJ2-6	-	-	CASSNTIRVAGANVLTF	TGTGCCAGCAGCAATACCATCAGGGTGGCAGGGGCCAACGTCCTGACTTTC
TRBV5-6	TRBJ2-1	-	-	CASSEGRFSYNEQFF	TGTGCCAGCAGCGAGGGACGGTTCTCCTACAATGAGCAGTTCTTC
TRBV28	TRBJ2-3	-	-	CASSSGEDTQYF	TGTGCCAGCAGTTCGGGGGAGGATACGCAGTATTTT
TRBV5-1	TRBJ1-2	-	TRBD1	CASSLGTGATSGGYTF	TGCGCCAGCAGCTTGGGGACAGGGGCCACCTCCGGGGGCTACACCTTC
TRBV6-6	TRBJ1-5	-	-	CASSYSLPDTDQPQHF	TGTGCCAGCAGTTACTCCCTTCCGGACACTGATCAGCCCCAGCATTTT
TRBV18	TRBJ2-2	-	-	CASSPPGWETTGELFF	TGTGCCAGCTCACCACCGGGTTGGGAAACCACCGGGGAGCTGTTTTTT
TRBV4-3	TRBJ2-1	-	-	CASSHRRDYNEQFF	TGCGCCAGCAGCCACCGGAGGGACTACAATGAGCAGTTCTTC
TRBV5-4	TRBJ2-3	-	TRBD1	CASSLDRASTDTQYF	TGTGCCAGCAGTCTGGACAGGGCGAGCACAGATACGCAGTATTTT
TRBV6-5	TRBJ2-7	-	-	CASTPGLQSYEQYF	TGTGCCAGCACTCCAGGTCTTCAGTCCTACGAGCAGTACTTC
TRBV14	TRBJ2-7	once	-	CASSLDSYEQYF	TGTGCCAGCAGCCTTGACAGCTACGAGCAGTACTTC
TRBV5-1	TRBJ2-2	-	TRBD2	CASSLGGGVSAGELFF	TGCGCCAGCAGCTTGGGCGGGGGAGTAAGTGCCGGGGAGCTGTTTTTT
TRBV10-3	TRBJ2-1	-	TRBD2	CAISEELAGVKNEQFF	TGTGCCATCAGTGAGGAGCTAGCGGGAGTCAAGAATGAGCAGTTCTTC
TRBV28	TRBJ2-6	-	-	CASSQNLGGANVLTF	TGTGCCAGCAGTCAAAACCTCGGGGGGGCCAACGTCCTGACTTTC
TRBV14	TRBJ2-7	-	TRBD1	CASSRRDRDYEQYF	TGTGCCAGCAGCCGCCGGGACAGAGACTACGAGCAGTACTTC
TRBV9	TRBJ2-3	-	TRBD2	CASSVDASGRTDTQYF	TGTGCCAGCAGCGTAGATGCTAGCGGGAGAACAGATACGCAGTATTTT
TRBV25-1	TRBJ2-5	once	TRBD2	CASSESGRAAETQYF	TGTGCCAGCAGTGAATCAGGGAGGGCAGCCGAGACCCAGTACTTC
TRBV9	TRBJ2-5	once	-	CASSAGQETQYF	TGTGCCAGCAGCGCAGGGCAAGAGACCCAGTACTTC